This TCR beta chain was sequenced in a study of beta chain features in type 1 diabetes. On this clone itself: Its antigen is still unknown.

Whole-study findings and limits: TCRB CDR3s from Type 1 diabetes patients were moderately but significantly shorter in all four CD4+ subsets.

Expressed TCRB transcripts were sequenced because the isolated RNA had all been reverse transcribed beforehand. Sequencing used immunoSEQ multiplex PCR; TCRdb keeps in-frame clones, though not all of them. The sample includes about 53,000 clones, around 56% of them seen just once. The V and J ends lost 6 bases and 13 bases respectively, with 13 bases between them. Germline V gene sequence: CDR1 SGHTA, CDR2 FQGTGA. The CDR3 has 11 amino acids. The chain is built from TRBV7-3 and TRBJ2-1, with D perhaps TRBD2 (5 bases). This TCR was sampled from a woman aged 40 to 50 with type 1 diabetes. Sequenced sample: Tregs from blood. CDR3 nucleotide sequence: TGTGCCAGCAGTTCAGCGGAGCTACAGTTCTTC. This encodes CASSSAELQFF.